This T cell receptor beta chain came from a study of blood T cell repertoires in COVID-19. As for the study in general: Whether acute or convalescent, the COVID-19 samples came from the United States, Italy and Spain.

The assay was immunoSEQ multiplex PCR, and TCRdb's table has in-frame clones only and misses some. The sample contains 140,000 to 150,000 clones, 86% of which appear only once. The study drew participants aged about 18 to 95 years from roughly 25 US areas. Clinical history reported by participants formed the basis on which cohorts were assigned. Recovered status in Cohort 3 required two negative PCRs, clearance, or symptom resolution. This clonotype was obtained from a man aged 45-65 years who had recovered from COVID-19. Sequencing used PBMCs or T cells enriched from blood (not recorded which).

The CDR3 sequence: CASSFRQRTYNEQFF. The CDR3 nucleotides read TGTGCCAGCAGCTTTAGACAGCGAACCTACAATGAGCAGTTCTTC. This chain links TRBV7-3 with TRBJ2-1; D may be TRBD1 (5 bases). Germline V gene data show CDR1 as SGHTA and CDR2 as FQGTGA. The CDR3 has 15 residues. With 3 bases removed from V and 2 bases from J, the gap between germline ends came to 11 bases.